Shown below are 8 T cell receptor beta chains from a single sample sequenced in a study of tumor-infiltrating lymphocytes in primary liver carcinoma. From unsorted bulk tissue weighing about 20-32 mg, DNA and RNA were co-extracted. Researchers generated TCR beta cDNA from 500 to 600 ng of total RNA, relying on a constant-region primer. Three-round nested multiplex PCR performed with slightly modified ARM-PCR produced the TCR beta libraries. TRBV1-TRBV30 forward primers paired with a C-beta reverse primer drove the first two PCR rounds, roughly 9 cycles each. Each CDR3 protein gets one entry after TCRdb re-called the multiplex PCR reads with MiXCR. The sample includes about 99,000 distinct CDR3 sequences, 69% of them seen just once. Sequenced input: liver tumor tissue from sampling region 5. This sample's subset: tumor region T5, tumor centre. These TCRs come from a woman aged 60-75 years with primary liver carcinoma and hepatitis B virus infection.

This clonotype is large (0.1 to 1%) by share. V usage is TRBV7-8 and J usage is TRBJ2-7; 11 nucleotides match TRBD2. The J segment lost 3 bases and the V segment lost 4 bases, leaving 8 bases of the junction unmatched. CDR1 SGHVS and CDR2 FQNEAQ come from the germline V gene. This CDR3 contains 16 residues. CDR3 in DNA: TGTGCCAGCAGCTCATCGGGACTAGCGGTTTACTACGAGCAGTACTTC. It yields the protein CASSSSGLAVYYEQYF. Looking up the rest from reference TRBV7-8 and TRBJ2-7 gives the full variable domain: GAGVSQSPRYKVAKRGQDVALRCDPISGHVSLFWYQQALGQGPEFLTYFQNEAQLDKSGLPSDRFFAERPEGSVSTLKIQRTQQEDSAVYLCASSSSGLAVYYEQYFGPGTRLTVT.

This clonotype was seen only once. It is unclear where the CDR3 begins or ends on the DNA, so no DNA is shown, and the CDR3 is as TCRdb lists it. The V gene is TRBV11-2, the J gene TRBJ2-7. The CDR3 numbers 15 amino acids, ends counted. Germline CDR1 and CDR2: SGHAT and FQNNGV. The CDR3 is CTSSLDWAAGSRLYF.

Concerning this clonotype itself: The junction and the germline gene differ at one end; a read error may be behind it. The chain carries TRBV6-1 and TRBJ1-6; TRBD1 is a possible D gene (5 bases). CDR3 length equals 14 residues. CDR1 and CDR2 from the germline V gene are MNHNS and SASEGT. The CDR3 DNA follows: TGTGTCAGCAGTACGATGGGACTGAATTCACCCCTCCACTTT. It codes for CVSSTMGLNSPLHF.

With regard to this clonotype: One base away lies a much larger clone, so this may be a sequencing read error. The chain employs TRBV5-3 and TRBJ2-1, with D perhaps given as TRBD1 or TRBD2 (5 bases each). TRBV5-3 is noted as an ORF with a role that remains uncertain. This CDR3 spans 18 amino acids. The CDR3 DNA sequence: TGTGCCAGAAGCTGCCCACCAGAAGGGACCGACAGACAGAATGAGCAGTCCTTC. Translation: CARSCPPEGTDRQNEQSF.

V usage is TRBV2 and J usage is TRBJ2-5, with D perhaps matching TRBD2 (6 bases). Germline loops: CDR1 SNHLY, CDR2 FYNNEI. CDR3 size: 13 residues. V was clipped by 6 bases and J by 5 bases, with 13 bases between them. In nucleotides, the CDR3 is TGTGCCAGCAGCAATATGGAGGGGGAGACCCAGTACTTC. Encoded protein: CASSNMEGETQYF. The whole variable domain, remainder taken from reference TRBV2 and TRBJ2-5, is EPEVTQTPSHQVTQMGQEVILRCVPISNHLYFYWYRQILGQKVEFLVSFYNNEISEKSEIFDDQFSVERPDGSNFTLKIRSTKLEDSAMYFCASSNMEGETQYFGPGTRLLVL.

This clonotype was recorded many times. The chain carries TRBV29-1 and TRBJ1-2; perhaps TRBD1 as D (5 bases). V lost 0 bases to trimming and J lost 3 bases, with 14 bases between them. CDR1 is SQVTM, CDR2 ANQGSEA, per germline. The CDR3 is made up of 15 amino acids. The CDR3 sequence is CSVEDPGGLDYGYTF. The CDR3, as DNA: TGCAGCGTTGAAGATCCGGGGGGACTAGACTATGGCTACACCTTC.

Remarks on this clonotype: An end of the junction differs from the germline gene, which may be a read error. The chain combines TRBV11-1 with TRBJ1-2, with D uncertain. This CDR3 is 14 amino acids long. CDR1 is SGHAT and CDR2 is FQDESV in the germline V gene (reference sequence). The CDR3 sequence: CASGYTASLGGYIF. The CDR3, as DNA: TGTGCCAGCGGCTACACTGCCAGCCTCGGAGGCTACATCTTC.

The chain recombines TRBV30 with TRBJ2-7, with TRBD2 matching over 8 bases. The germline CDR1 and CDR2 sequences are GTSNPN and SVGIG (reference sequence). V gave up 0 bases and J gave up 2 bases; unmatched junction bases: 9. This CDR3 region has 16 residues. CDR3 loop: CAWSVRRAGVTYEQYF. The CDR3 coding sequence is TGTGCCTGGAGTGTACGGAGAGCGGGAGTCACCTACGAGCAGTACTTC.